The 3 T cell receptor beta chains presented below share a single source sample, sequenced in a study of cytomegalovirus exposure and HLA in healthy donors. The PCR was carried out with 60 Vbeta primers and 13 Jbeta primers. Profiling relied on immunoSEQ multiplex PCR, and the TCRdb table lists in-frame clones only, not all of them. The specimen's table records 200,000 to 250,000 clones. Sequenced input: PBMCs. These TCRs come from a girl aged 2 to 10 in good health and CMV-seropositive.

The chain couples TRBV11-2 to TRBJ1-2, with D tentatively TRBD1 (6 bases). This CDR3 is 16 amino acids long. Germline lookup yields CDR1 SGHAT and CDR2 FQNNGV. V lost 3 bases and J lost 5, with 19 bases in between. In DNA form, the CDR3 reads TGTGCCAGCAGCTTTGGGAACTGGCCAGGGGAGTATGGCTACACCTTC. Translated, it gives CASSFGNWPGEYGYTF.

The V and J genes are TRBV5-1 and TRBJ1-2; maybe TRBD1 (6 bases). CDR1 is SGHRS and CDR2 is YFSETQ in the germline V gene. The CDR3 runs to 15 residues. V dropped 7 bases and J dropped 0 bases, with 16 bases sitting between them. The chain's CDR3 is CASSQGSPANYGYTF. The CDR3 bases are TGCGCCAGCTCCCAGGGGTCCCCAGCTAACTATGGCTACACCTTC.

The V call is TRBV5-4, the J call TRBJ2-2; D might be TRBD1 (7 bases). Deletions cut 4 bases from V and 5 bases from J, with 18 bases between. Germline V lookup: CDR1 SGHNT, CDR2 YYREEE (reference sequence). The CDR3 spans 16 residues. The CDR3 spells CASSVGGQRLTGELFF. DNA for the CDR3: TGTGCCAGCAGCGTGGGGGGACAGCGACTAACCGGGGAGCTGTTTTTT.